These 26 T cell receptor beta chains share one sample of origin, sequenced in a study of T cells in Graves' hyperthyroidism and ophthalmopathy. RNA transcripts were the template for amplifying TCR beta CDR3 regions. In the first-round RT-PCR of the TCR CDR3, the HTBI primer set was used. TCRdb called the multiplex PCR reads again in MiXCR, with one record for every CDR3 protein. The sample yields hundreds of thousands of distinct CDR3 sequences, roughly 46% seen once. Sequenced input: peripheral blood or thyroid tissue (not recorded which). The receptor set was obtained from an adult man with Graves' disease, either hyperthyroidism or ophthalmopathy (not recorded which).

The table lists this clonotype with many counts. The CDR3 DNA reads as TGCAGTGCTCCCCAGGGACAGGGGAGTGGAAAACTGTTTTTT. This codes for CSAPQGQGSGKLFF. This chain uses TRBV20-1 with TRBJ1-4, with 10 bases that match TRBD1. CDR1 is DFQATT and CDR2 is SNEGSKA in the germline V gene (reference sequence). The CDR3 covers 14 residues. With V trimmed by 5 bases and J by 10 bases, 10 bases remained unmatched.

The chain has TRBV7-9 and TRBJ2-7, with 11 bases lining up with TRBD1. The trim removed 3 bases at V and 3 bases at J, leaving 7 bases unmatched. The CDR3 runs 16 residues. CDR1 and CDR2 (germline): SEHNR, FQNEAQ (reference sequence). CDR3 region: CASSFRDRGARYEQYF. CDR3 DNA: TGTGCCAGCAGCTTCCGGGACAGGGGGGCACGCTACGAGCAGTACTTC.

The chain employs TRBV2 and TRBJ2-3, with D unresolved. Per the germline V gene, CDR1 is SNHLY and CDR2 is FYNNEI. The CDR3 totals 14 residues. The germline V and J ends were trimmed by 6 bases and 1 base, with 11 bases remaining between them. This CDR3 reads CASRATQGTDTQYF. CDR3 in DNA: TGTGCCAGCAGGGCTACCCAGGGCACAGATACGCAGTATTTT.

The CDR3 is CASSLSNRGNTEAFF. The CDR3 coding sequence is TGTGCCAGCAGTTTATCCAACAGGGGGAACACTGAAGCTTTCTTT. J is TRBJ1-1 and V is TRBV25-1; 7 bases agree with TRBD1. The germline gives CDR1 MGHDK, CDR2 SYGVNS. CDR3 length: 15 amino acids. The V and J ends lost 5 bases and 1 base, in that order; junction bases with no gene match: 7.

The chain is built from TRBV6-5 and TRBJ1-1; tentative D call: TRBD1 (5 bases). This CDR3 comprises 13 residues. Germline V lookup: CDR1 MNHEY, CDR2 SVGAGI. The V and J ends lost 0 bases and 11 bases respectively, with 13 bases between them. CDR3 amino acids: CASSYSAGGLAFF. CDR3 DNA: TGTGCCAGCAGTTACTCGGCGGGGGGATTGGCTTTCTTT.

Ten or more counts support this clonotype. DNA for the CDR3: TGTGCCAGCAGCTTCGGGGACTACGAGCAGTACTTC. Translation gives CASSFGDYEQYF. The rearrangement uses TRBV7-9 and TRBJ2-7, with D perhaps matching TRBD2 (5 bases). Trimming took off 3 bases at V and 3 bases at J, with 6 bases between the two ends. This CDR3 has 12 amino acids. Germline-derived CDR1 and CDR2 are SEHNR and FQNEAQ (reference sequence).

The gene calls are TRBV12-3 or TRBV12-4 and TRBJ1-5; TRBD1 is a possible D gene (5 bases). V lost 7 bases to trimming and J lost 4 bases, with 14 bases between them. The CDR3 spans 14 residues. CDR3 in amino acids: CASKWGTANQPQHF. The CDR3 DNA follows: TGTGCCAGCAAGTGGGGGACGGCAAATCAGCCCCAGCATTTT.

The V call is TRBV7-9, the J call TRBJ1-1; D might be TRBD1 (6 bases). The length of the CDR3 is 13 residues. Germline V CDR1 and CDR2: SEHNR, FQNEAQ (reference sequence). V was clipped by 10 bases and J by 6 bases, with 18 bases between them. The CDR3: CAIKGGIGPEAFF. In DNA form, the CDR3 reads TGTGCCATCAAAGGGGGGATCGGGCCTGAAGCTTTCTTT.

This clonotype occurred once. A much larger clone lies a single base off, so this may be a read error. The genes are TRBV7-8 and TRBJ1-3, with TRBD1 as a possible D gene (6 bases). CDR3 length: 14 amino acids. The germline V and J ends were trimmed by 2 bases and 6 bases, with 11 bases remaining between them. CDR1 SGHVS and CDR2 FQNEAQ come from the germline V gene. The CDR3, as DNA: TGTGCCAGCAGCTTAAGGCCAGGGGTAAACACCATATATTTT. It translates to CASSLRPGVNTIYF. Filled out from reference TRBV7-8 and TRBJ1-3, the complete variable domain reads GAGVSQSPRYKVAKRGQDVALRCDPISGHVSLFWYQQALGQGPEFLTYFQNEAQLDKSGLPSDRFFAERPEGSVSTLKIQRTQQEDSAVYLCASSLRPGVNTIYFGEGSWLTVV.

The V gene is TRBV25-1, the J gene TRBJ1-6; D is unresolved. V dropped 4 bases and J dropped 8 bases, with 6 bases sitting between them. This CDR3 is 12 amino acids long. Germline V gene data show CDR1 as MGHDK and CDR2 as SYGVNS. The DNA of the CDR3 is TGTGCCAGCAGTGGGAGTCATTCACCCCTCCACTTT. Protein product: CASSGSHSPLHF.

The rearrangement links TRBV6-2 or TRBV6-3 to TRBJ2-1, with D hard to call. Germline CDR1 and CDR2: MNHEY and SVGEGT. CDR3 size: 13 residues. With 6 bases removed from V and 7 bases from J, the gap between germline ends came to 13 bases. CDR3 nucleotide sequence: TGTGCCAGCAGCTTACTGGGGATGAATGAGCAGTTCTTC. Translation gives CASSLLGMNEQFF.

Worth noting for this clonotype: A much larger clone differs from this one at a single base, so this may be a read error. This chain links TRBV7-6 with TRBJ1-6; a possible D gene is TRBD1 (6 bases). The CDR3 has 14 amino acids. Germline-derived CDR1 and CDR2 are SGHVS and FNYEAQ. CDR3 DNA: TGTGCCAGCAGCTTCCAGGGGTATAATCCACCCCTCCACTTT. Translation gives CASSFQGYNPPLHF.

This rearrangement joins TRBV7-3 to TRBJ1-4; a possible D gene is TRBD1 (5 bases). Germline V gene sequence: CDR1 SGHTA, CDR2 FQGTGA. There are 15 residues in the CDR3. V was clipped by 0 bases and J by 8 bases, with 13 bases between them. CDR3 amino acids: CASSLTGGGDEKLFF. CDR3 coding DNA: TGTGCCAGCAGCTTAACGGGGGGGGGAGACGAAAAACTGTTTTTT.

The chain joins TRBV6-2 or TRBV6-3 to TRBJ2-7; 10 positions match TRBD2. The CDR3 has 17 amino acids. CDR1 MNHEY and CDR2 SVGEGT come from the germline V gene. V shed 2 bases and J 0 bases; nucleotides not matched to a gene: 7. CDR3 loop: CASSYDISGRASYEQYF. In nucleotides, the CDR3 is TGTGCCAGCAGTTACGACATAAGCGGGAGGGCCTCCTACGAGCAGTACTTC.

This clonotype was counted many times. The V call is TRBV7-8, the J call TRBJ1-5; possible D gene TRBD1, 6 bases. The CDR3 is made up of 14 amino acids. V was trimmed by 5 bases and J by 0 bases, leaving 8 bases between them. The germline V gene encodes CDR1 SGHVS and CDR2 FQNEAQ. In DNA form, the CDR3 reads TGTGCCAGCAGCCGGACAGATAGCAATCAGCCCCAGCATTTT. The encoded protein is CASSRTDSNQPQHF.

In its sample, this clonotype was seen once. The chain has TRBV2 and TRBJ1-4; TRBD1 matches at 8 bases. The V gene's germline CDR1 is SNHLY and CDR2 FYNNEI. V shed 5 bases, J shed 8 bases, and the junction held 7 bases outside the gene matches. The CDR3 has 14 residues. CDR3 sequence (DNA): TGTGCCAGCAGTCCCGCGACAGGGGTGGAAAAACTGTTTTTT. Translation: CASSPATGVEKLFF.

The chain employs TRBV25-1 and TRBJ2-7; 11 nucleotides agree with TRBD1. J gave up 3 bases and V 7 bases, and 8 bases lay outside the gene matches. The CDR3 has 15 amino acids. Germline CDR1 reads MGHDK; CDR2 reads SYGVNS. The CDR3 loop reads CASTRTGGGDYEQYF. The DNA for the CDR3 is TGTGCCAGCACCCGGACAGGGGGCGGAGACTACGAGCAGTACTTC.

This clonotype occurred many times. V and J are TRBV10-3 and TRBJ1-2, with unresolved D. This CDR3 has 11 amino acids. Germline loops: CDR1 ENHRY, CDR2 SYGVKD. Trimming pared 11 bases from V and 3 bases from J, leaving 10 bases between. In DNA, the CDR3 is TGTGCCTCCCGAAGGGACTATGGCTACACCTTC. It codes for CASRRDYGYTF.

The CDR3 coding sequence is TGCGCCAGCAGCTTCGGAGGGGACCAGTACTTC. Translating it yields CASSFGGDQYF. This rearrangement joins TRBV5-1 to TRBJ2-5; tentatively, D is TRBD2 (6 bases). Germline V CDR1 and CDR2: SGHRS, YFSETQ. The CDR3 consists of 11 residues. The V end lost 2 bases, the J end lost 10 bases, and 9 bases lay between the germline ends.

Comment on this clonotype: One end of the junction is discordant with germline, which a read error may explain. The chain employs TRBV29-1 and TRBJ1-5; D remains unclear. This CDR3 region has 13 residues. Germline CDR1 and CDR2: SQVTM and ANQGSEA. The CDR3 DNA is TGCAGCTTTGAAGGTCTTAGCAATCAGCCCCAGCATTTT. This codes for CSFEGLSNQPQHF.

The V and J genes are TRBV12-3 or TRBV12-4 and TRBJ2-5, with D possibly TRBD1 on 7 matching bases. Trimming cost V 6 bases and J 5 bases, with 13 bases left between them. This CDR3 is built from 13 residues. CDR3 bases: TGTGCCAGCAGCCACCCAGGGGGGGAGACCCAGTACTTC. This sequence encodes CASSHPGGETQYF.

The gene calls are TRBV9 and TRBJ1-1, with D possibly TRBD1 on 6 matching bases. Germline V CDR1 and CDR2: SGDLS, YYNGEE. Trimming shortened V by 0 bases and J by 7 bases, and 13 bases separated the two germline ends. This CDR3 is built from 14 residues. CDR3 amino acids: CASSVGQESYEAFF. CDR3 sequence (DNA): TGTGCCAGCAGCGTAGGACAGGAATCGTATGAAGCTTTCTTT.

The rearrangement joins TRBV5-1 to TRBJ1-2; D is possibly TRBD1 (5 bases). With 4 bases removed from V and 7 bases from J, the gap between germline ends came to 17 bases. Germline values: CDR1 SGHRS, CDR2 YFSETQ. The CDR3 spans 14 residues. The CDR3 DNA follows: TGCGCCAGCAGCGCGGCGCAGGGTACGGGTGGCTACACCTTC. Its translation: CASSAAQGTGGYTF.

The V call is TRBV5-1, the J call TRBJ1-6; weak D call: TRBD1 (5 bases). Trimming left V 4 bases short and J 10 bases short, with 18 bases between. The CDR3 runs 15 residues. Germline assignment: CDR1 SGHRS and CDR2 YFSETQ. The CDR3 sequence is CASSMGGRPISPLHF. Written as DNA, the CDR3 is TGCGCCAGCAGCATGGGGGGACGGCCTATCTCACCCCTCCACTTT.

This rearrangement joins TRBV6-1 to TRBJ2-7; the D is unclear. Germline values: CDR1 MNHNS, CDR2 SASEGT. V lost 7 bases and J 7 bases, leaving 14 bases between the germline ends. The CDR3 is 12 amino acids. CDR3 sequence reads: CASKIHTEEQYF. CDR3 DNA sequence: TGTGCCAGCAAGATCCACACGGAAGAGCAGTACTTC.

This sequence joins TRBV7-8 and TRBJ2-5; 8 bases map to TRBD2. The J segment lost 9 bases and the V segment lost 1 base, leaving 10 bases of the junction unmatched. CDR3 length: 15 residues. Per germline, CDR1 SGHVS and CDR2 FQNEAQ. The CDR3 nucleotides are TGTGCCAGCAGCTTAGGCGGGGGGCAAAATCAGCCCCAGTACTTC. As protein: CASSLGGGQNQPQYF. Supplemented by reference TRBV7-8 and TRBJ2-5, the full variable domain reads GAGVSQSPRYKVAKRGQDVALRCDPISGHVSLFWYQQALGQGPEFLTYFQNEAQLDKSGLPSDRFFAERPEGSVSTLKIQRTQQEDSAVYLCASSLGGGQNQPQYFGPGTRLLVL.